Detailed here is one T cell receptor (beta chain). This entry belongs to a study of cytomegalovirus exposure and HLA in healthy donors. V was clipped by 2 bases and J by 6 bases, with 11 bases between them. Germline values: CDR1 WSHSY, CDR2 SAAADI. The CDR3 spans 13 residues. The PCR used 60 Vbeta and 13 Jbeta primers. The method was immunoSEQ multiplex PCR; TCRdb's version includes in-frame clones alone and lacks a portion of them. Of roughly 190,000 clones listed, 77% are singletons. Sequenced: PBMCs. The chain combines TRBV10-2 with TRBJ2-7; no definite D call. This TCR derives from a female donor in good health and CMV-seronegative. Here the CDR3 reads CASSEVPPTEQYF. The CDR3 DNA is TGCGCCAGCAGTGAGGTTCCCCCTACCGAGCAGTACTTC.